One and the same sample provided the 15 T cell receptor beta chains below, sequenced in a study of cytomegalovirus exposure and HLA in healthy donors. The PCR employed 60 Vbeta primers together with 13 Jbeta primers. TCRdb's table, derived via immunoSEQ multiplex PCR, lists solely in-frame clones and lacks some. The table has 150,000 or so clones, 77% seen once. Source material: PBMCs. The receptors originated from a woman in her 30s in good health and CMV-seronegative.

J is TRBJ2-7 and V is TRBV5-4, with 8 nucleotides matching TRBD2. Trimming at V came to 4 bases and at J to 4 bases, leaving 13 bases not matched to a gene. The germline gives CDR1 SGHNT, CDR2 YYREEE (reference sequence). The CDR3 contains 16 residues. CDR3 sequence reads: CASSPSGSGAIYEQYF. The DNA of the CDR3 is TGTGCCAGCAGCCCGAGCGGTAGCGGGGCGATATACGAGCAGTACTTC.

This rearrangement joins TRBV19 to TRBJ1-1; D may be TRBD1 (5 bases). This CDR3 is built from 16 residues. Trimming left V 5 bases short and J 0 bases short, with 16 bases between. Germline V gene sequence: CDR1 LNHDA, CDR2 SQIVND (reference sequence). Written as DNA, the CDR3 is TGTGCCAGTAGTGCTTGGCTGACAGTGATGAACACTGAAGCTTTCTTT. Amino acid sequence: CASSAWLTVMNTEAFF.

This clone turned up a few times. The J gene is TRBJ2-2, the V gene TRBV11-3, with D possibly being TRBD2 (7 bases). The V end lost 2 bases, the J end lost 6 bases, and 16 bases lay between the germline ends. CDR3 length: 16 residues. CDR1 and CDR2 (germline): SGHNT, YENEEA. Here the CDR3 reads CASSLIGGPRAGELFF. In DNA, the CDR3 is TGTGCCAGCAGCTTAATCGGGGGGCCCCGAGCCGGGGAGCTGTTTTTT.

V usage is TRBV30 and J usage is TRBJ2-5, with D tentatively TRBD2 (6 bases). The CDR3 is 15 residues long. V was pared by 1 base and J by 4 bases, with 16 bases between. CDR1 and CDR2 from the germline V gene are GTSNPN and SVGIG (reference sequence). As DNA, the CDR3 is TGTGCCTGGAGTGCTTTTCCCGGGACTCGAGAGACCCAGTACTTC. Its translation is CAWSAFPGTRETQYF.

The chain's CDR3 is CAIRLERDSWSGANVLTF. The CDR3 region has the DNA TGTGCCATCAGACTCGAACGGGACTCATGGTCTGGGGCCAACGTCCTGACTTTC. The chain combines TRBV10-3 with TRBJ2-6, with a weak D call TRBD2 (6 bases). Trimming removed 6 bases at V and 1 base at J, with 19 bases between. The germline CDR1 and CDR2 sequences are ENHRY and SYGVKD. This CDR3 has 18 amino acids.

The J gene is TRBJ1-1, the V gene TRBV29-1; D is perhaps TRBD1 (5 bases). The CDR3 is made up of 18 amino acids. Germline V gene data show CDR1 as SQVTM and CDR2 as ANQGSEA. Trimming took 4 bases from V and 1 from J, leaving 25 bases between them. The CDR3 protein is CSVGFRRSEGRKNTEAFF. The CDR3 DNA is TGCAGCGTTGGCTTCCGCAGGTCCGAGGGGAGGAAGAACACTGAAGCTTTCTTT.

The V and J genes are TRBV7-9 and TRBJ1-1, with D uncertain. V lost 2 bases and J lost 3, with 10 bases in between. The CDR3 is made up of 14 amino acids. The V gene's germline CDR1 is SEHNR and CDR2 FQNEAQ (reference sequence). The CDR3 reads CASSLLSVDTEAFF. CDR3 coding DNA: TGTGCCAGCAGCTTACTCTCGGTGGACACTGAAGCTTTCTTT.

The J gene is TRBJ2-3, the V gene TRBV6-5; D is undetermined. The CDR3 runs 13 residues. Germline CDR1 MNHEY, CDR2 SVGAGI. Trimming removed 3 bases from V and 2 bases from J, with 6 bases in between. CDR3 DNA sequence: TGTGCCAGCAGTTATCGGTACACAGATACGCAGTATTTT. It specifies CASSYRYTDTQYF.

The chain joins TRBV5-1 to TRBJ2-7, with D perhaps matching TRBD1 (5 bases). Trimming left V 6 bases short and J 1 base short, with 17 bases between. The germline gives CDR1 SGHRS, CDR2 YFSETQ. This CDR3 is built from 15 residues. The CDR3 region has the DNA TGCGCCAGCACCCCCGGCAGGGCGGATTCCTACGAGCAGTACTTC. Its translation is CASTPGRADSYEQYF.

The chain recombines TRBV27 with TRBJ2-1; 15 bases fit TRBD2. The germline V gene encodes CDR1 MNHEY and CDR2 SMNVEV (reference sequence). The CDR3 contains 16 residues. Losses at the gene ends were 8 bases for V and 7 bases for J; bases not matched to a gene: 9. Here the CDR3 reads CASRTSGGAGLNEQFF. CDR3 nucleotide sequence: TGTGCCAGCCGGACTAGCGGGGGGGCGGGGTTGAATGAGCAGTTCTTC.

The chain combines TRBV28 with TRBJ2-7; 7 bases are shared with TRBD2. With 7 bases clipped from V and 5 bases from J, the junction kept 11 bases outside the gene matches. The CDR3 runs 14 residues. Germline assignment: CDR1 MDHEN and CDR2 SYDVKM. This chain's CDR3 is CASNKRGGVHEQYF. For the CDR3, the DNA is TGTGCCAGCAACAAGCGCGGGGGAGTCCACGAGCAGTACTTC.

J is TRBJ2-6 and V is TRBV5-1; D not resolved. The CDR3 consists of 14 residues. Trimming shortened V by 5 bases and J by 2 bases, and 8 bases separated the two germline ends. Germline loops: CDR1 SGHRS, CDR2 YFSETQ. The CDR3 nucleotides are TGCGCCAGCAGAGTAGAGGCTGGGGCCAACGTCCTGACTTTC. It specifies CASRVEAGANVLTF.

In DNA, the CDR3 is TGTGCCTCAGGACAGGTGAACACTGAAGCTTTCTTT. The encoded protein is CASGQVNTEAFF. J is TRBJ1-1 and V is TRBV30; TRBD1 aligns across 7 bases. CDR1 is GTSNPN and CDR2 is SVGIG in the germline V gene (reference sequence). V lost 7 bases to trimming and J lost 0 bases; unmatched junction nucleotides: 2. CDR3 size: 12 residues.

The rearrangement uses TRBV11-1 and TRBJ2-7; 7 bases map to TRBD1. With 5 bases clipped from V and 5 bases from J, the junction kept 3 bases outside the gene matches. Germline V gene data show CDR1 as SGHAT and CDR2 as FQDESV (reference sequence). CDR3 length equals 12 residues. The CDR3 DNA is TGTGCCAGCAGCCATGACAGGGACGAGCAGTACTTC. Residues: CASSHDRDEQYF.

As for this clone: The junction shows a germline mismatch at one end, possibly a read error. The V call is TRBV4-2, the J call TRBJ1-5, with a possible D match to TRBD1 (6 bases). Per the germline V gene, CDR1 is LGHNA and CDR2 is YNFKEQ. This CDR3 has 14 amino acids. CDR3 bases: TGTGCCAGCAGCCAAGTTGAAGGGAAAAACAGGGTGTATTTT. Amino acids: CASSQVEGKNRVYF.